The 15 T cell receptor beta chains in this list originate from one sample, sequenced in a study of identical twins (dated by TCRdb to about 2016). Preparation of the library involved 5' RACE. Sequencing took place on an Illumina HiSeq 2000. Starting from the raw public reads, TCRdb applied fastp trimming at Q25, assembled clones with MiXCR and retained in-frame beta chains. Every distinct CDR3 protein forms one entry, paired with its most common genes and DNA. In this sample the table shows about 340,000 distinct CDR3 sequences, around an eighth of which occur a single time. The ten largest clonotypes hold around 6.9% of the sample. These sequences were also reported in another study, on yellow fever vaccine responses in identical twins.

Sequenced input: CD8+ T cells sorted from blood. These receptors all come from a woman aged 18-29 years in good health.

The chain employs TRBV6-1 and TRBJ2-5; no clear D gene. The CDR3 sequence is 14 residues long. V lost 1 base, J lost 8 bases, and 14 bases lay in between. Germline V CDR1 and CDR2: MNHNS, SASEGT. DNA for the CDR3: TGTGCCAGCAGTGAAGAGGGCATGAAGAGAACCCAGTACTTC. This encodes CASSEEGMKRTQYF.

The chain's CDR3 is CASSAGGTNNQPQHF. The CDR3 coding sequence is TGTGCCAGCTCCGCCGGCGGGACAAACAATCAGCCCCAGCATTTT. The chain is built from TRBV18 and TRBJ1-5, with TRBD1 as a possible D gene (6 bases). Per germline, CDR1 KGHSH and CDR2 LQKENI. Trimming pared 6 bases from V and 3 bases from J, leaving 15 bases between. CDR3 length equals 15 residues.

This clonotype was observed a few times. The chain couples TRBV7-3 to TRBJ2-7; 10 bases agree with TRBD2. V shed 5 bases and J 2 bases; nucleotides not matched to a gene: 3. CDR1 is SGHTA and CDR2 is FQGTGA in the germline V gene. The CDR3 is 14 residues long. The DNA for the CDR3 is TGTGCCAGCAGCGTACTAGCGGGACCCTACGAGCAGTACTTC. Translation: CASSVLAGPYEQYF. The full variable domain, with the rest looked up from reference TRBV7-3 and TRBJ2-7, is GAGVSQTPSNKVTEKGKYVELRCDPISGHTALYWYRQSLGQGPEFLIYFQGTGAADDSGLPNDRFFAVRPEGSVSTLKIQRTERGDSAVYLCASSVLAGPYEQYFGPGTRLTVT.

This clonotype was seen ten or more times. V usage is TRBV6-2 or TRBV6-3 and J usage is TRBJ2-2; a possible D gene is TRBD2 (6 bases). The CDR3 totals 15 residues. Germline V CDR1 and CDR2: MNHEY, SVGEGT. V shed 2 bases and J shed 2 bases, with 9 bases lying between them. The DNA of the CDR3 is TGTGCCAGCAGTTACGGGGACTCAAACACCGGGGAGCTGTTTTTT. This encodes CASSYGDSNTGELFF.

Worth noting for this clonotype: Mismatch with germline at one junction end may stem from a read error. V usage is TRBV2 and J usage is TRBJ2-1, with TRBD2 matching 10 bases. There are 17 residues in the CDR3. Germline V gene lookup returns CDR1 SNHLY and CDR2 FYNNEI. The CDR3 spells CARSDLLAGFTYNEQFF. In nucleotides, the CDR3 is TGTGCCAGAAGTGACCTACTAGCGGGGTTTACCTACAATGAGCAGTTCTTC.

The chain links TRBV28 to TRBJ2-2; maybe TRBD1 (6 bases). This CDR3 spans 14 amino acids. CDR1 is MDHEN and CDR2 is SYDVKM in the germline V gene. V was clipped by 5 bases and J by 7 bases, with 14 bases between them. The CDR3 spells CASSPDRINGELFF. DNA of the CDR3: TGTGCCAGCAGTCCCGACAGGATCAACGGGGAGCTGTTTTTT.

This clonotype was seen more than once but under ten times. The chain carries TRBV27 and TRBJ2-3, with 10 positions matching TRBD2. This CDR3 spans 20 amino acids. Per germline, CDR1 MNHEY and CDR2 SMNVEV (reference sequence). With V trimmed by 5 bases and J by 0 bases, 17 bases remained unmatched. In DNA form, the CDR3 reads TGTGCCAGCAGTGACCTAAGGGGGACTCTAGCGGGGGAGAGCACAGATACGCAGTATTTT. Amino acids: CASSDLRGTLAGESTDTQYF.

This clonotype was detected ten times or more. The V call is TRBV9, the J call TRBJ1-1; no definite D call. The V end was cut by 2 bases, the J end by 4 bases, with 0 bases between. The CDR3 length is 10 residues. Germline CDR1 reads SGDLS; CDR2 reads YYNGEE. The CDR3 here is CASSVTEAFF. The DNA of the CDR3 is TGTGCCAGCAGCGTCACTGAAGCTTTCTTT.

The rearrangement links TRBV19 to TRBJ2-1, with 9 bases that match TRBD1. J lost 5 bases, V lost 5 bases, and 4 bases had no gene match. The CDR3 runs 14 residues. The germline gives CDR1 LNHDA, CDR2 SQIVND (reference sequence). The CDR3 loop is CASSEQGANNEQFF. The CDR3 nucleotides read TGTGCCAGTAGTGAACAGGGGGCTAACAATGAGCAGTTCTTC. The variable domain in full, completed from reference TRBV19 and TRBJ2-1, reads DGGITQSPKYLFRKEGQNVTLSCEQNLNHDAMYWYRQDPGQGLRLIYYSQIVNDFQKGDIAEGYSVSREKKESFPLTVTSAQKNPTAFYLCASSEQGANNEQFFGPGTRLTVL.

This clonotype was detected ten times or more. This chain connects TRBV2 to TRBJ2-3; D is uncertain. Deletions cut 3 bases from V and 9 bases from J, with 10 bases between. CDR3 size: 12 residues. Germline assignment: CDR1 SNHLY and CDR2 FYNNEI. For the CDR3, the DNA is TGTGCCAGCAGTGAGGAAGTACCCACGCAGTATTTT. Amino acid sequence: CASSEEVPTQYF.

This clonotype was seen ten or more times. V is TRBV2 and J is TRBJ2-1, with a tentative D call TRBD1 (6 bases). This CDR3 is built from 14 residues. Per the germline V gene, CDR1 is SNHLY and CDR2 is FYNNEI. V was trimmed by 2 bases and J by 5 bases, leaving 10 bases between them. DNA of the CDR3: TGTGCCAGCAGTGAATCTGCAGGGGACAATGAGCAGTTCTTC. Translated, it gives CASSESAGDNEQFF.

This clonotype has a handful of counts. The rearrangement links TRBV6-2 or TRBV6-3 to TRBJ2-7; D call uncertain. V shed 5 bases and J shed 2 bases, with 7 bases lying between them. Germline lookup yields CDR1 MNHEY and CDR2 SVGEGT. The CDR3 spans 12 residues. The CDR3 spells CASSTSTYEQYF. Written as DNA, the CDR3 is TGTGCCAGCAGTACAAGCACCTACGAGCAGTACTTC.

This clonotype has a handful of counts. This chain connects TRBV11-2 to TRBJ2-1; 9 bases match TRBD2. This CDR3 spans 17 amino acids. Germline CDR1 reads SGHAT; CDR2 reads FQNNGV. J gave up 4 bases and V 1 base, and 8 bases lay outside the gene matches. The CDR3 reads CASSLVFEREAYNEQFF. CDR3 bases: TGTGCCAGCAGCTTAGTGTTTGAGCGGGAGGCTTACAATGAGCAGTTCTTC. Supplemented by reference TRBV11-2 and TRBJ2-1, the full variable domain reads EAGVAQSPRYKIIEKRQSVAFWCNPISGHATLYWYQQILGQGPKLLIQFQNNGVVDDSQLPKDRFSAERLKGVDSTLKIQPAKLEDSAVYLCASSLVFEREAYNEQFFGPGTRLTVL.

This clonotype appeared a few times. The genes are TRBV5-8 and TRBJ2-5, with no clear D. The CDR3 covers 14 residues. Germline assignment: CDR1 SGHTS and CDR2 YDEGEE. Trimming took off 5 bases at V and 0 bases at J, with 11 bases between the two ends. The CDR3 DNA reads TGTGCCAGCAGTGTCAGACAAAACCAAGAGACCCAGTACTTC. Its translation is CASSVRQNQETQYF.

The chain uses TRBV2 and TRBJ1-1, with D uncertain. The V gene's germline CDR1 is SNHLY and CDR2 FYNNEI. Between the trimmed V and J ends, which lost 3 bases and 7 bases, there was a span of 15 bases. CDR3 length: 14 amino acids. CDR3 DNA: TGTGCCAGCAGTGACCCCGACTCCCTCAGTGAAGCTTTCTTT. Protein: CASSDPDSLSEAFF.